The following is a T cell receptor beta chain sequence with its context. This specimen belongs to a study of blood T cell repertoires in COVID-19. Study background: COVID-19 samples, acute and convalescent, were from the United States, Italy and Spain. T cells, B-cell-depleted T cells, or PBMCs provided the cDNA or gDNA that served as material.

Authors' analysis steps: For nucleated cells, counts were estimated from reference gene primer amplification. Sequencing used immunoSEQ multiplex PCR; TCRdb keeps in-frame clones, though not all of them. V and J calls and clone size are copied from that table; D and trimming were computed from the DNA. This sample carries about 80,000 clones, approximately 80% of them seen once, and the ten largest clones take 9% to 10%. CDR1 is SGHNT and CDR2 is YENEEA in the germline V gene. V lost 5 bases, J lost 8 bases, and 7 bases stayed unmatched. This CDR3 spans 14 amino acids. J is TRBJ2-1 and V is TRBV11-3; 9 bases align to TRBD1. Sequencing input: peripheral blood. The receptor's source is a human donor in a cohort sampled during active COVID-19. The CDR3 loop reads CASSILTGGHEQFF. The CDR3 DNA reads TGTGCCAGCAGCATCTTAACAGGGGGCCATGAGCAGTTCTTC.